This T cell receptor (beta chain) came from a study of blood T cell repertoires in COVID-19. Trimming took 4 bases from V and 0 from J; bases not matched to a gene: 4. This CDR3 spans 15 amino acids. Germline V CDR1 and CDR2: SGHAT, FQNNGV. Under the authors' procedure: Amplified reference gene primers provided the basis for estimating nucleated cell counts. Produced via immunoSEQ multiplex PCR; TCRdb's table is partial and in-frame only. V and J calls and clone size follow that table, whereas D and trimming were derived from the DNA. The sample includes about 89,000 clones, roughly 96% of them seen just once. This clone was seen a handful of times.

The receptor's source is a human donor with active COVID-19. The donor label of this sample is uncertain. The sequencing input was peripheral blood. The chain is built from TRBV11-2 and TRBJ2-3; TRBD2 agrees at 7 bases. The CDR3 region is CASSWGGSSTDTQYF. In DNA, the CDR3 is TGTGCCAGCAGCTGGGGCGGGAGTAGCACAGATACGCAGTATTTT.